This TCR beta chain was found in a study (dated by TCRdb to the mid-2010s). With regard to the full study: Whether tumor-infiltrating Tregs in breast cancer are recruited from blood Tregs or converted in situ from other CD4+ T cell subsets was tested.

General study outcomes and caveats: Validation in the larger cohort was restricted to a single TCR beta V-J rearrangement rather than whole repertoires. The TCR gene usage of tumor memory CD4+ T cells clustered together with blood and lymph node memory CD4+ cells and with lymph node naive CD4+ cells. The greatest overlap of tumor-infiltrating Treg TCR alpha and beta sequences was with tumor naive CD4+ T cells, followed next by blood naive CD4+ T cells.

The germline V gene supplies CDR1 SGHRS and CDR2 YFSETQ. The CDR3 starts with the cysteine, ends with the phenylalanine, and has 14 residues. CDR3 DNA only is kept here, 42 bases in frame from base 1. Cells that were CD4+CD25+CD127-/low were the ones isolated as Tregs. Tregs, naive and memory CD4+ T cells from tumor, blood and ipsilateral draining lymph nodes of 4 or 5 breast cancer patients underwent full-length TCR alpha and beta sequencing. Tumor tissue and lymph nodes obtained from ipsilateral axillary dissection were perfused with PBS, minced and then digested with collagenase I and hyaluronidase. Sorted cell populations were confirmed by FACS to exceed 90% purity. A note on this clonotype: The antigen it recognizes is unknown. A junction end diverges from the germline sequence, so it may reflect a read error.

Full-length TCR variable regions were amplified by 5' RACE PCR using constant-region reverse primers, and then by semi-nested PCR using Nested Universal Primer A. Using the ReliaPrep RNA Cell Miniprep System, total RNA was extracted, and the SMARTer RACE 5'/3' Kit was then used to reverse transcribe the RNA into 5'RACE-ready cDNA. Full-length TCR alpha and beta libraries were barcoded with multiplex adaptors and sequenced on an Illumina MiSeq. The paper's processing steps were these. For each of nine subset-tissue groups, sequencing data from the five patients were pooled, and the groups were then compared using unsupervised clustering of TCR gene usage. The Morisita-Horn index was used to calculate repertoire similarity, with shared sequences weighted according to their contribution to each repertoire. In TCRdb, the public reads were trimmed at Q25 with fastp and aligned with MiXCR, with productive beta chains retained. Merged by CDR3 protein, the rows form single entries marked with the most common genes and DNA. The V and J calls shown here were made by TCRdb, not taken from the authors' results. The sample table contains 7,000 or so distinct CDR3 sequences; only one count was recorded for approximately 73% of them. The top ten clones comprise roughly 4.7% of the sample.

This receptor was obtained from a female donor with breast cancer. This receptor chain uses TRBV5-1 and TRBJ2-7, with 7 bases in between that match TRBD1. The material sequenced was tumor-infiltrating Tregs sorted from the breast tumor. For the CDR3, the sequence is CASSLRTGVYEQYF. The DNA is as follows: TGTGCCAGCAGCTTACGGACAGGAGTCTACGAGCAGTACTTC.